The present T cell receptor (beta chain) was sequenced within a study of glioma-infiltrating T cells after dendritic cell vaccination. Germline lookup yields CDR1 LNHDA and CDR2 SQIVND (reference sequence). The CDR3 has 18 amino acids. Trimming shortened V by 2 bases and J by 7 bases, and 26 bases separated the two germline ends. The table came from immunoSEQ multiplex PCR; TCRdb's copy has only in-frame clones and leaves some out. The sample has 70,000 to 100,000 clones, 75% to 90% seen once; the top ten hold 6% to 8.5%. The time point here: after dendritic cell vaccination, including at tumor progression/relapse.

The sample consisted of blood, taken after dendritic cell vaccination. The V call is TRBV19, the J call TRBJ1-2; D unresolved. This TCR came from a human donor with glioblastoma. The CDR3 sequence is CASSISGSNRGVSSGYTF. CDR3 DNA: TGTGCCAGTAGTATAAGTGGATCCAACCGCGGAGTTAGTTCTGGCTACACCTTC.